This TCR beta chain was identified during a study of T cells expressing NK-cell markers (dated by TCRdb to about 2020). For context, the study as a whole: In sorted CD3+CD56+NKG2C+, CD3+CD56+NKG2C- and CD3+CD56-NKG2C+ T-cell subsets from eight or nine donors, TCR beta-chain repertoires were profiled. Among the eight sequenced donors, seven were HCMV-seropositive and one was HCMV-seronegative. The study sequenced eight donors, all healthy volunteers chosen at random: three men and five women. Sequencing of the libraries produced 2 x 150 bp reads on Illumina HiSeq 2000/2500, MiSeq or NextSeq.

A commercial ELISA kit detecting HCMV-specific IgG in serum was used to determine HCMV serostatus. Peripheral blood mononuclear cells were isolated from blood by Ficoll density gradient centrifugation. Data came from an Illumina HiSeq 2000. 5'RACE template switching, by which a universal primer site and unique molecular identifiers were added, was used to make TCR beta cDNA libraries. Synthesis of cDNA was primed from the TCR beta constant segment and was followed by two consecutive PCR amplification steps. As for how the authors treated the data: MIGEC was used to demultiplex reads and group reads by UMI, and MiTCR was used to assemble and quantify clonotypes. To remove erroneous sequences, TCR cDNA sequences were retained only when supported by two or more reads. The tcR package was used for downstream repertoire analysis, and clonotypes were matched across fractions by CDR3 nucleotide sequence plus V segment. VDJmatch was used to annotate antigen specificity against VDJdb, with one amino acid substitution in CDR3 allowed. The reads, reprocessed by TCRdb, yield one row per CDR3 protein sequence and no DNA. The V and J calls follow TCRdb's processing rather than the paper's. The data table for this sample lists about 450,000 distinct CDR3 sequences. The ten largest account for 7.3% of the sample.

Findings and caveats that apply to the study as a whole: In more than five donors, the dominant CD3+CD56+NKG2C+ clonotypes were found to rank among the top 10 CD8+ clonotypes and to make up about 1.0-7.5% of CD8+ T cells. Those dominant clonotypes were again the most abundant among CD3+CD56-NKG2C+ cells in a few donors, at roughly 25-60.1%. Whether the expanded NKG2C-expressing T cell clones were specific for HCMV antigens remained unclear.

Taken from cysteine to phenylalanine, the CDR3 has 15 residues. There is no recorded DNA. The germline V gene (reference sequence) specifies SEHNR as CDR1 and FQNEAQ as CDR2. Concerning this clonotype: Its antigen is unknown.

This receptor was obtained from a woman between 18 and 70 years old in good health. The sample was blood T cells: a sorted CD56 or NKG2C T cell subset, CD4+ or CD8+ T cells, or bulk PBMC T cells (not recorded which). The chain uses TRBV7-9 and TRBJ1-2; TCRdb selects TRBD1, and the lack of DNA leaves this call unchecked. The CDR3 protein: CASSAPANPNYGYTF.